This is a list of T cell receptor beta chains from one sample in a study of long-term antiretroviral therapy in people with HIV. The repertoire was sequenced with immunoSEQ multiplex PCR; TCRdb's copy has only in-frame clones and lacks some. The sample consists of nearly 20,000 clones, 80% of them appearing once. This sample comprised unsorted PBMCs, obtained 0.2 years after starting antiretroviral therapy. The receptor source for this set is a woman aged 40 to 49 with HIV. CDR3s include the opening cysteine and the closing phenylalanine or tryptophan. The D gene is left open where the match is weak.

v_gene,d_gene,j_gene,CDR3aa,CDR3nt
TRBV9,.,TRBJ2-6,CASSVYGSGANVLTF,TGTGCCAGCAGCGTATATGGCTCTGGGGCCAACGTCCTGACTTTC
TRBV7-9,TRBD1,TRBJ1-2,CASSTGTEPLHYGYTF,TGTGCCAGCAGCACCGGGACAGAGCCTCTTCACTATGGCTACACCTTC
TRBV6-1,.,TRBJ1-1,CASSELGVGRLGGNTEAFF,TGTGCCAGCAGTGAACTCGGAGTAGGGCGCCTAGGAGGGAACACTGAAGCTTTCTTT
TRBV4-2,TRBD2,TRBJ2-1,CASSQEQAGGNEQFF,TGTGCCAGCAGCCAAGAGCAAGCGGGAGGCAATGAGCAGTTCTTC
TRBV7-2,.,TRBJ1-2,CASSYIPGQLPYGYTF,TGTGCCAGCAGTTATATTCCGGGACAACTTCCCTATGGCTACACCTTC
TRBV7-9,.,TRBJ1-2,CASSPRLGSYNGYTF,TGTGCCAGCAGCCCGAGATTGGGCTCATACAATGGCTACACCTTC
TRBV14,.,TRBJ2-1,CASSQARDPYNEQFF,TGTGCCAGCAGCCAAGCTAGGGACCCCTACAATGAGCAGTTCTTC
TRBV4-3,.,TRBJ2-7,CASSQEAGSIEQYF,TGCGCCAGCAGCCAAGAGGCCGGGTCCATCGAGCAGTACTTC
TRBV18,TRBD1,TRBJ2-4,CASSQGTGPEKNIQYF,TGTGCCAGCTCACAAGGGACAGGCCCCGAAAAAAACATTCAGTACTTC
TRBV20-1,.,TRBJ2-3,CSAILADTQYF,TGCAGTGCTATTCTAGCAGATACGCAGTATTTT
TRBV9,.,TRBJ2-3,CASSAWGAGPTAGTQYF,TGTGCCAGCAGCGCCTGGGGAGCGGGCCCGACTGCGGGTACGCAGTATTTT